This T cell receptor beta chain emerged from a study of cytomegalovirus exposure and HLA in healthy donors. PCR used 60 Vbeta primers and 13 Jbeta primers. Profiling relied on immunoSEQ multiplex PCR, and the TCRdb table lists in-frame clones only, not all of them. The sample has about 140,000 clones; around 75% are singletons. The receptor comes from a woman in her 30s in good health and CMV-seronegative. Sequencing was carried out using PBMCs.

The CDR3 DNA follows: TGTGCCTGGAGTGTGGTAGCGGGGGTCGATGAGCAGTTCTTC. Translating it yields CAWSVVAGVDEQFF. V is TRBV30 and J is TRBJ2-1; TRBD2 matches at 9 bases. Trimming took 0 bases from V and 8 from J; bases not matched to a gene: 5. The CDR3 consists of 14 residues. Germline assignment: CDR1 GTSNPN and CDR2 SVGIG (reference sequence).